The 11 T cell receptor beta chains given below trace back to one sample, sequenced in a study of blood T cell repertoires in COVID-19 (dated by TCRdb to the early 2020s). Library preparation used the immunoSEQ multiplex PCR assay. TCRdb stores this immuneACCESS table with in-frame sequences only. Part of the clones is absent; in the studies checked, under half of the shortfall reflects unresolved V genes, and no reason is known for the rest. Recorded for this sample are about 150,000 clones; about 86% of them occurred a single time. Jointly, the top ten make up roughly 3.5% of the sample. Sequenced input: peripheral blood. The receptor source for this set is a man between 65 and 80 years old with acute or convalescent COVID-19.

A remark on this clone: Other DNA sequences from this sample encode an identical CDR3 as well. V gene TRBV9 combines with J gene TRBJ1-1; no reliable D call. CDR1 is SGDLS, CDR2 YYNGEE, per germline. V was clipped by 2 bases and J by 0 bases, with 5 bases between them. The CDR3 has 13 residues. CDR3 nucleotides: TGTGCCAGCAGCGTGGCCATGAACACTGAAGCTTTCTTT. Amino acids: CASSVAMNTEAFF.

The chain joins TRBV6-2 or TRBV6-3 to TRBJ2-7; the D is unclear. The CDR3 extends over 14 amino acids. Deletions cut 2 bases from V and 0 bases from J, with 8 bases between. Germline loops: CDR1 MNHEY, CDR2 SVGEGT. CDR3 region: CASSYQPSSYEQYF. The CDR3 nucleotides read TGTGCCAGCAGTTACCAACCTAGCTCCTACGAGCAGTACTTC.

The CDR3 bases are TGTGCCAGCAGCCTGGGACAGTATAGCTACGAGCAGTACTTC. Its translation is CASSLGQYSYEQYF. The V gene is TRBV5-4, the J gene TRBJ2-7, with TRBD1 identical over 7 bases. Germline CDR1 reads SGHNT; CDR2 reads YYREEE (reference sequence). Trimming cost V 4 bases and J 3 bases; bases outside gene matches: 7. The CDR3 contains 14 residues.

J is TRBJ2-1 and V is TRBV19; D call uncertain. The CDR3 extends over 13 amino acids. Germline CDR1 and CDR2: LNHDA and SQIVND (reference sequence). Trimming shortened V by 3 bases and J by 8 bases, and 11 bases separated the two germline ends. DNA for the CDR3: TGTGCCAGTAGTATCCCCCCGTCCCATGAGCAGTTCTTC. Amino acid sequence: CASSIPPSHEQFF.

This clone was seen just once. This chain connects TRBV29-1 to TRBJ1-2; D uncertain. V dropped 4 bases and J dropped 6 bases, with 6 bases sitting between them. CDR1 is SQVTM and CDR2 is ANQGSEA in the germline V gene. The CDR3 runs to 10 residues. The CDR3 sequence: CSVGEDGYTF. CDR3 DNA: TGCAGCGTTGGGGAGGATGGCTACACCTTC.

V and J are TRBV11-3 and TRBJ2-1, with 8 bases identical to TRBD2. Germline-derived CDR1 and CDR2 are SGHNT and YENEEA. The CDR3 contains 13 residues. V lost 5 bases, J lost 9 bases, and 6 bases stayed unmatched. CDR3 region: CASSPFLAGEQFF. The DNA of the CDR3 is TGTGCCAGCAGCCCTTTTCTAGCGGGTGAGCAGTTCTTC.

The gene calls are TRBV11-2 and TRBJ2-3, with 9 bases identical to TRBD2. V shed 6 bases and J 15 bases; nucleotides not matched to a gene: 10. Germline values: CDR1 SGHAT, CDR2 FQNNGV. The CDR3 spans 12 residues. CDR3 bases: TGTGCCAGCAGTCGCGGGGGGGTAGTAGGTTATTTT. Its translation: CASSRGGVVGYF.

V is TRBV19 and J is TRBJ2-1, with 15 bases identical to TRBD2. The CDR3 loop spans 16 amino acids. The germline CDR1 and CDR2 sequences are LNHDA and SQIVND (reference sequence). Losses at the gene ends were 5 bases for V and 7 bases for J; bases not matched to a gene: 6. The CDR3 spells CASSRGLAGGINEQFF. The CDR3 DNA is TGTGCCAGTAGTCGAGGACTAGCGGGAGGGATTAATGAGCAGTTCTTC.

This rearrangement joins TRBV20-1 to TRBJ1-5; possibly TRBD1 for D (5 bases). CDR3 length: 14 residues. From germline, CDR1 is DFQATT and CDR2 SNEGSKA (reference sequence). The V and J ends lost 3 bases and 4 bases respectively, with 13 bases between them. CDR3 coding DNA: TGCAGTGCTAGTGAGGGGAGTAGAAATCAGCCCCAGCATTTT. This codes for CSASEGSRNQPQHF.

V usage is TRBV12-3 or TRBV12-4 and J usage is TRBJ2-7; D is possibly TRBD1 (6 bases). CDR3 size: 13 residues. Trimming took off 5 bases at V and 3 bases at J, with 11 bases between the two ends. DNA for the CDR3: TGTGCCAGCAGTCAAACGACAGGCTACGAGCAGTACTTC. Translated, it gives CASSQTTGYEQYF.

The gene calls are TRBV29-1 and TRBJ1-5; 7 nucleotides align to TRBD1. CDR1 is SQVTM and CDR2 is ANQGSEA in the germline V gene. Trimming took 6 bases from V and 0 from J; bases not matched to a gene: 2. The CDR3 is 13 amino acids. The CDR3 is CSVGTASNQPQHF. The CDR3 DNA reads as TGCAGCGTGGGGACAGCTAGCAATCAGCCCCAGCATTTT.